Below, 21 T cell receptor beta chains from the same sample are listed, as sequenced in a study of blood T cells in healthy people across ages. A second PCR of roughly 6 to 12 cycles used a sample-barcoded 5' primer and a J-beta primer mix. MiXCR was run by TCRdb on the 5' RACE reads, yielding one entry per CDR3 protein. The sample has around 1,800,000 distinct CDR3 sequences, about 39% seen once. Sequencing was done on a sample of blood. The receptors shown here come from a human donor in good health.

V is TRBV5-1 and J is TRBJ1-2; no clear D gene. This CDR3 region has 15 residues. Deletions cut 4 bases from V and 0 bases from J, with 13 bases between. CDR1 and CDR2 from the germline V gene are SGHRS and YFSETQ. In DNA form, the CDR3 reads TGCGCCAGCAGCATGACGGAGAGTACTAACTATGGCTACACCTTC. Translating it yields CASSMTESTNYGYTF.

J is TRBJ1-3 and V is TRBV6-2 or TRBV6-3, with D possibly matching TRBD1 (5 bases). From germline, CDR1 is MNHEY and CDR2 SVGEGT. The CDR3 is 16 residues long. V shed 4 bases and J shed 0 bases, with 13 bases lying between them. The CDR3 DNA follows: TGTGCCAGCAGTTTTCGACAGCCTACCTCTGGAAACACCATATATTTT. Translated, it gives CASSFRQPTSGNTIYF.

The chain has TRBV5-1 and TRBJ2-7; D is undetermined. The CDR3 sequence is 15 residues long. Germline V gives CDR1 SGHRS, CDR2 YFSETQ. Trimming cost V 1 base and J 1 base, with 12 bases left between them. CDR3 nucleotide sequence: TGCGCCAGCAGCTTGTTAGGCGGAAGATCCTACGAGCAGTACTTC. Residues: CASSLLGGRSYEQYF.

This clonotype was observed a few times. The chain is built from TRBV20-1 and TRBJ1-4; 7 bases agree with TRBD1. In germline, CDR1 is DFQATT, CDR2 SNEGSKA (reference sequence). The CDR3 extends over 13 amino acids. The trim removed 6 bases at V and 3 bases at J, leaving 4 bases unmatched. The CDR3 protein is CSAEGTANEKLFF. In DNA form, the CDR3 reads TGCAGTGCGGAAGGGACAGCTAATGAAAAACTGTTTTTT.

This clonotype was detected only a few times. The rearrangement links TRBV5-6 to TRBJ2-7, with D hard to call. The ends were cut back, 4 bases at V and 0 bases at J, with 14 bases in the middle. This CDR3 region has 15 residues. Germline V gene data show CDR1 as SGHDT and CDR2 as YYEEEE. CDR3 in amino acids: CASSRKQLISYEQYF. CDR3 in DNA: TGTGCCAGCAGCCGAAAACAGCTTATCTCCTACGAGCAGTACTTC.

This clonotype was picked up a small number of times. The chain carries TRBV2 and TRBJ2-1; D gene ambiguous. CDR1 and CDR2 from the germline V gene are SNHLY and FYNNEI. The CDR3 covers 12 residues. Trimming removed 8 bases at V and 4 bases at J, with 9 bases between. In DNA, the CDR3 is TGTGCCAGCTTCCAGAGATACAATGAGCAGTTCTTC. Translating it yields CASFQRYNEQFF. Full variable domain (rest looked up from reference TRBV2 and TRBJ2-1): EPEVTQTPSHQVTQMGQEVILRCVPISNHLYFYWYRQILGQKVEFLVSFYNNEISEKSEIFDDQFSVERPDGSNFTLKIRSTKLEDSAMYFCASFQRYNEQFFGPGTRLTVL.

The chain employs TRBV29-1 and TRBJ2-1, with 9 bases that match TRBD2. CDR3 size: 14 residues. Germline trimming cut 2 bases from V and 6 bases from J; bases unmatched to any gene: 5. Germline loops: CDR1 SQVTM, CDR2 ANQGSEA. The CDR3 sequence is CSVEWLAGRNEQFF. CDR3 DNA sequence: TGCAGCGTTGAATGGCTAGCGGGGCGCAATGAGCAGTTCTTC.

The genes are TRBV5-1 and TRBJ2-3; tentative D call: TRBD2 (5 bases). This CDR3 comprises 15 residues. CDR1 and CDR2 (germline): SGHRS, YFSETQ. V was pared by 1 base and J by 0 bases, with 9 bases between. The CDR3 DNA reads TGCGCCAGCAGCTTGACTAGGCCGAGCACAGATACGCAGTATTTT. Translation gives CASSLTRPSTDTQYF.

This clonotype was counted a few times. The chain joins TRBV5-1 to TRBJ2-3, with unresolved D. CDR1 and CDR2 from the germline V gene are SGHRS and YFSETQ. With 2 bases removed from V and 4 bases from J, the gap between germline ends came to 11 bases. This CDR3 has 14 amino acids. The CDR3 DNA reads TGCGCCAGCAGCTTTTCCCGTCCCCCAGATACGCAGTATTTT. The encoded protein is CASSFSRPPDTQYF.

Regarding this clonotype: A junction boundary mismatches the germline segment, possibly from a read error. V gene TRBV7-3 combines with J gene TRBJ2-6, with D perhaps being TRBD1 or TRBD2 (5 bases each). This CDR3 region has 13 residues. Per the germline V gene, CDR1 is SGHTA and CDR2 is FQGTGA. The CDR3 loop is CASSRWGPQVQTF. Here the CDR3 DNA reads TGTGCCAGCAGTCGTTGGGGACCCCAAGTCCAGACTTTC.

A note on this clonotype: The limits of the CDR3 on the DNA are not certain, so only TCRdb's listed CDR3 is given. The chain uses TRBV12-3 or TRBV12-4 and TRBJ1-2. The CDR3 is made up of 13 amino acids, end residues included. The CDR3 is CASSSSPLVGYTF.

V gene TRBV5-1 combines with J gene TRBJ1-2; 10 bases match TRBD1. After removal of 3 bases from V and 5 bases from J, the junction contained 7 bases not matched to a gene. Per germline, CDR1 SGHRS and CDR2 YFSETQ. This CDR3 contains 15 residues. The CDR3 reads CASSSMTGGNYGYTF. In DNA, the CDR3 is TGCGCCAGCAGCTCGATGACAGGGGGCAATTATGGCTACACCTTC.

The CDR3: CSVIMDNYGYTF. CDR3 nucleotide sequence: TGCAGCGTAATCATGGATAACTATGGCTACACCTTC. V is TRBV29-1 and J is TRBJ1-2; no reliable D call. The CDR3 contains 12 residues. Trimming shortened V by 6 bases and J by 1 base, and 9 bases separated the two germline ends. Germline V CDR1 and CDR2: SQVTM, ANQGSEA.

This chain links TRBV7-3 with TRBJ2-1, with 11 bases that match TRBD2. CDR3 length: 15 amino acids. Looked up from germline, CDR1 is SGHTA and CDR2 is FQGTGA. The trim removed 4 bases at V and 7 bases at J, leaving 6 bases unmatched. CDR3 in amino acids: CASSSLAGGGNEQFF. CDR3 DNA sequence: TGTGCCAGCAGCTCCCTAGCGGGGGGTGGGAATGAGCAGTTCTTC. Filled out from reference TRBV7-3 and TRBJ2-1, the complete variable domain reads GAGVSQTPSNKVTEKGKYVELRCDPISGHTALYWYRQSLGQGPEFLIYFQGTGAADDSGLPNDRFFAVRPEGSVSTLKIQRTERGDSAVYLCASSSLAGGGNEQFFGPGTRLTVL.

Of note for this clonotype: The junction shows a germline mismatch at one end, possibly a read error. The rearrangement uses TRBV28 and TRBJ2-5; 8 bases are shared with TRBD2. The CDR3 spans 15 residues. Germline values: CDR1 MDHEN, CDR2 SYDVKM. As DNA, the CDR3 is TGTGCCAGCAGTTCCCCGGGACTAGTAAAAGAGACTCAGTACTTC. Its protein is CASSSPGLVKETQYF.

This clonotype was found once. Written as DNA, the CDR3 is TGCAGCGTTGATCCGACCGCGGGGGGGCTTTACAATGAGCAGTTCTTC. This encodes CSVDPTAGGLYNEQFF. The V call is TRBV29-1, the J call TRBJ2-1, with 9 nucleotides matching TRBD2. V shed 3 bases and J 4 bases; nucleotides not matched to a gene: 10. This CDR3 is built from 16 residues. Germline V CDR1 and CDR2: SQVTM, ANQGSEA.

This clonotype has just a few counts. This chain uses TRBV20-1 with TRBJ2-7, with D uncertain. CDR3 length equals 13 residues. Germline V CDR1 and CDR2: DFQATT, SNEGSKA (reference sequence). V lost 4 bases, J lost 2 bases, and 12 bases lay in between. The DNA of the CDR3 is TGCAGTGCTAAGGACCCACTTACCTACGAGCAGTACTTC. It specifies CSAKDPLTYEQYF.

The chain joins TRBV6-2 or TRBV6-3 to TRBJ1-4; D is uncertain. The CDR3 consists of 12 residues. The ends were cut back, 0 bases at V and 8 bases at J, with 4 bases in the middle. Germline CDR1 reads MNHEY; CDR2 reads SVGEGT. Here the CDR3 reads CASSYSEEKLFF. The CDR3 bases are TGTGCCAGCAGTTACTCTGAAGAAAAACTGTTTTTT.

The V gene is TRBV7-3, the J gene TRBJ2-6, with TRBD2 matching 8 bases. The V gene end was trimmed by 6 bases and the J gene end by 2 bases; junction bases not matched to a gene: 9. Germline V gene data show CDR1 as SGHTA and CDR2 as FQGTGA. The CDR3 has 17 amino acids. CDR3 residues: CASSVGGGYTGANVLTF. For the CDR3, the DNA is TGTGCCAGCAGTGTCGGGGGGGGTTACACTGGGGCCAACGTCCTGACTTTC. Looking up the rest from reference TRBV7-3 and TRBJ2-6 gives the full variable domain: GAGVSQTPSNKVTEKGKYVELRCDPISGHTALYWYRQSLGQGPEFLIYFQGTGAADDSGLPNDRFFAVRPEGSVSTLKIQRTERGDSAVYLCASSVGGGYTGANVLTFGAGSRLTVL.

CDR3 in amino acids: CASSPSAGSGYYGYTF. The DNA for the CDR3 is TGTGCCAGCAGCCCGTCGGCCGGCAGCGGGTACTATGGCTACACCTTC. The chain combines TRBV11-1 with TRBJ1-2; the D is unclear. V lost 5 bases to trimming and J lost 3 bases, with 19 bases between them. The CDR3 is 16 amino acids. Germline lookup yields CDR1 SGHAT and CDR2 FQDESV (reference sequence).

The rearrangement links TRBV6-5 to TRBJ2-1, with D unclear. The length of the CDR3 is 13 residues. The germline V and J ends were trimmed by 6 bases and 8 bases, with 14 bases remaining between them. Germline lookup yields CDR1 MNHEY and CDR2 SVGAGI. The CDR3 spells CASSPAAPHEQFF. The CDR3 DNA sequence: TGTGCCAGCAGCCCCGCGGCCCCTCATGAGCAGTTCTTC.